This entry lists 5 T cell receptor beta chains sequenced from one sample in a study of cytomegalovirus exposure and HLA in healthy donors. Researchers ran the PCR with 60 Vbeta and 13 Jbeta primers. Measured with immunoSEQ multiplex PCR; TCRdb has only the in-frame clones, and not every one. The listing contains 60,000 or so clones. The sample taken for sequencing was PBMCs. These receptors all come from a man aged 50-59 years in good health and CMV-seropositive.

The chain is built from TRBV28 and TRBJ2-4; TRBD1 aligns across 11 bases. V shed 5 bases and J 0 bases; nucleotides not matched to a gene: 9. Germline CDR1 MDHEN, CDR2 SYDVKM. CDR3 length: 18 amino acids. This chain's CDR3 is CASSRQGQGGIAKNIQYF. CDR3 coding DNA: TGTGCCAGCAGTCGACAGGGACAGGGGGGAATAGCCAAAAACATTCAGTACTTC.

The V and J genes are TRBV27 and TRBJ2-7, with 9 bases identical to TRBD1. Trimming took 3 bases from V and 2 from J; bases not matched to a gene: 2. The CDR3 covers 14 residues. Per germline, CDR1 MNHEY and CDR2 SMNVEV (reference sequence). The CDR3 spells CASSFGQGTYEQYF. The CDR3, as DNA: TGTGCCAGCAGTTTCGGACAGGGGACCTACGAGCAGTACTTC.

The chain joins TRBV4-3 to TRBJ1-3, with D perhaps matching TRBD1 (6 bases). The CDR3 length is 14 residues. V was pared by 3 bases and J by 3 bases, with 9 bases between. Germline CDR1 and CDR2: LGHNA and YSLEER. This CDR3 reads CASSHEGVGNTIYF. The CDR3 DNA reads as TGCGCCAGCAGCCATGAGGGGGTTGGAAACACCATATATTTT.

The rearrangement links TRBV7-9 to TRBJ1-2; D is perhaps TRBD1 (5 bases). The germline V gene encodes CDR1 SEHNR and CDR2 FQNEAQ (reference sequence). The CDR3 consists of 14 residues. The V end lost 2 bases, the J end lost 2 bases, and 9 bases lay between the germline ends. The CDR3 loop reads CASSLQGANYGYTF. CDR3 coding DNA: TGTGCCAGCAGCTTACAGGGTGCGAACTATGGCTACACCTTC.

This sequence joins TRBV6-5 and TRBJ2-1, with 10 bases that match TRBD2. The CDR3 spans 15 residues. In germline, CDR1 is MNHEY, CDR2 SVGAGI. Trimming at V came to 6 bases and at J to 8 bases, leaving 10 bases not matched to a gene. The CDR3 region is CASSRERGGDDEQFF. The CDR3 DNA sequence: TGTGCCAGCAGCCGCGAGCGGGGGGGCGATGATGAGCAGTTCTTC.